A selection of T cell receptor beta chains follows, all from one sample in a study of blood T cell repertoires in COVID-19. Method: immunoSEQ multiplex PCR; TCRdb's copy keeps in-frame clones and lacks some. The table includes some 490,000 clones, about nine tenths detected once. Sequences were obtained from PBMCs or T cells enriched from blood (not recorded which). The receptors were gathered from an older woman who had recovered from COVID-19. CDR3s include the opening cysteine and the closing phenylalanine or tryptophan. D genes are given only for firm matches. Clone sizes are given selectively: once, few, many, or a class where the clone is expanded.

abundance	v_gene	d_gene	len	j_gene	CDR3aa	CDR3nt
few	TRBV5-1	TRBD2	15	TRBJ2-3	CASSLVAGGTDTQYF	TGCGCCAGCAGCTTGGTTGCGGGGGGCACAGATACGCAGTATTTT
NA	TRBV5-1	NA	14	TRBJ1-2	CASSLAPGNYGYTF	TGCGCCAGCAGCTTGGCACCAGGGAACTATGGCTACACCTTC
NA	TRBV2	TRBD1	14	TRBJ1-2	CASRPPTGPYGYTF	TGTGCCAGCAGGCCTCCGACAGGGCCCTATGGCTACACCTTC
few	TRBV13	TRBD1	14	TRBJ2-7	CASSSRDRAYEQYF	TGTGCCAGCAGCTCCCGGGACAGGGCCTACGAGCAGTACTTC
NA	TRBV5-6	NA	14	TRBJ1-6	CASSSTGNNSPLHF	TGTGCCAGCAGCTCTACAGGGAACAATTCACCCCTCCACTTT
NA	TRBV29-1	NA	14	TRBJ2-6	CSVSTVSGANVLTF	TGCAGCGTCTCGACTGTCTCTGGGGCCAACGTCCTGACTTTC
NA	TRBV2	NA	16	TRBJ1-4	CASSERRAATNEKLFF	TGTGCCAGCAGTGAAAGGAGAGCAGCAACTAATGAAAAACTGTTTTTT
once	TRBV24-1	TRBD1	13	TRBJ2-1	CATSDGQGGEQFF	TGTGCCACCAGTGATGGACAGGGCGGTGAGCAGTTCTTC
NA	TRBV4-1	NA	15	TRBJ1-5	CASSQGVVYNQPQHF	TGCGCCAGCAGCCAAGGAGTAGTTTACAATCAGCCCCAGCATTTT
NA	TRBV30	TRBD1	16	TRBJ1-5	CAWSKDGGQYNQPQHF	TGTGCCTGGAGTAAGGATGGGGGACAGTACAATCAGCCCCAGCATTTT
NA	TRBV18	TRBD1	15	TRBJ2-4	CASSERTGEGNIQYF	TGTGCCAGCTCGGAAAGGACAGGAGAGGGGAACATTCAGTACTTC
NA	TRBV7-2	TRBD1	15	TRBJ1-6	CASNRQGAGNSPLHF	TGTGCCAGCAATCGACAGGGGGCTGGAAATTCACCCCTCCACTTT
once	TRBV2	NA	15	TRBJ2-5	CASSGGLGGLRTQYF	TGTGCCAGCAGCGGCGGACTGGGGGGTCTCCGGACCCAGTACTTC
NA	TRBV4-1	NA	15	TRBJ2-7	CASSQDLGRLGEQYF	TGCGCCAGCAGCCAAGATTTGGGGAGGTTAGGCGAGCAGTACTTC
few	TRBV3-1/TRBV3-2	TRBD1	15	TRBJ1-6	CASSPHGGGNSPLHF	TGTGCCAGCAGCCCCCACGGAGGGGGCAATTCACCCCTCCACTTT
NA	TRBV2	TRBD2	15	TRBJ2-3	CASSLADLSTDTQYF	TGTGCCAGCAGTCTAGCGGATCTTAGCACAGATACGCAGTATTTT
once	TRBV11-3	NA	15	TRBJ2-2	CASREGGRLTGELFF	TGTGCCAGCAGAGAGGGGGGGAGACTCACCGGGGAGCTGTTTTTT
NA	TRBV24-1	NA	16	TRBJ2-3	CATSDPGGSGTDTQYF	TGTGCCACCAGTGACCCCGGGGGAAGCGGCACAGATACGCAGTATTTT
NA	TRBV3-1/TRBV3-2	NA	14	TRBJ2-7	CASSQAVVGQGQYF	TGTGCCAGCAGCCAAGCAGTGGTGGGTCAGGGACAGTACTTC
NA	TRBV29-1	NA	12	TRBJ1-1	CSARHTGTEAFF	TGCAGCGCCCGCCACACGGGGACTGAAGCTTTCTTT
NA	TRBV6-4	NA	13	TRBJ1-1	CASSLWEGGKAFF	TGTGCCAGCAGTCTTTGGGAGGGGGGTAAAGCTTTCTTT
NA	TRBV3-1/TRBV3-2	NA	17	TRBJ2-3	CASSRRSRGGNTDTQYF	TGTGCCAGCAGCCGCCGATCAAGGGGGGGGAACACAGATACGCAGTATTTT
NA	TRBV7-8	NA	14	TRBJ1-1	CASSFQFGNTEAFF	TGTGCCAGCAGCTTTCAATTCGGTAACACTGAAGCTTTCTTT
NA	TRBV10-3	TRBD1	14	TRBJ2-1	CAIMGQGGFNEQFF	TGTGCCATCATGGGACAGGGGGGCTTCAATGAGCAGTTCTTC
NA	TRBV29-1	NA	12	TRBJ1-1	CSVDRWNTEAFF	TGCAGCGTTGACAGATGGAACACTGAAGCTTTCTTT
NA	TRBV6-5	TRBD2	15	TRBJ2-3	CASITAGTFTDTQYF	TGTGCCAGCATCACAGCGGGGACCTTCACAGATACGCAGTATTTT
NA	TRBV6-5	TRBD1	13	TRBJ2-7	CASQGQGYYEQYF	TGTGCCAGCCAGGGACAGGGATACTACGAGCAGTACTTC
once	TRBV5-1	NA	17	TRBJ1-1	CASSLTNKGVARTEAFF	TGCGCCAGCAGCCTGACAAATAAGGGGGTAGCAAGGACTGAAGCTTTCTTT
few	TRBV3-1/TRBV3-2	NA	13	TRBJ1-6	CASSQAGDSPLHF	TGTGCCAGCAGCCAGGCGGGGGATTCACCCCTCCACTTT
NA	TRBV7-9	TRBD1	14	TRBJ1-2	CASSFGQGEGGYTF	TGTGCCAGCAGCTTCGGACAGGGTGAGGGGGGCTACACCTTC
once	TRBV5-6	TRBD1	15	TRBJ2-5	CASSPLDRAQETQYF	TGTGCCAGCAGCCCCCTCGACAGGGCCCAAGAGACCCAGTACTTC
once	TRBV9	TRBD2	18	TRBJ2-1	CASSVRTSGGASYNEQFF	TGTGCCAGCAGCGTAAGGACTAGCGGGGGGGCTTCCTACAATGAGCAGTTCTTC
NA	TRBV2	TRBD1	14	TRBJ1-1	CASSQQGGRAEAFF	TGTGCCAGCAGTCAACAGGGGGGAAGGGCTGAAGCTTTCTTT